Given below is one T cell receptor beta chain in context. This clone turned up a few times. What this receptor recognizes is not known. No base-level quality is on record; no much larger clone is a single base apart. The library was prepared using the immunoSEQ multiplex PCR assay. Rearranged TCR beta chain sequences were amplified with the hsTCRB Kit following the manufacturer's protocol. TCRB libraries were sequenced on an Illumina MiSeq. The original pipeline was this. The kit vendor's proprietary platform handled demultiplexing, trimming and gene mapping. Here the immuneACCESS table is served through TCRdb, limited to in-frame sequences with V and J called. Missing clones are a known gap in these copies; in checked studies unresolved V genes cover under half, and the rest lacks a known reason. The D gene and trimming were derived from the DNA, and the V and J assignments and clone size from that table. The sample data list some 66,000 clones, and less than 90% of these were observed just once. Together, the top ten hold around 4.6% of the sample.

The data are from a study of a mutant IDH1 vaccine in newly diagnosed glioma (dated by TCRdb to the early 2020s). In terms of the full investigation: Vaccination began 4-6 weeks after radiotherapy alone, or alongside temozolomide cycles in the chemotherapy-containing groups. Visit V12 was the week-35 safety follow-up and visit V13 was the week-47 end of study. Of the 32 patients who were treated, around 62% were male and approximately 40% were female, and the mean age was about 40 years. Prior to enrollment, standard therapy consisting of radiotherapy alone, temozolomide alone, or radiochemotherapy with temozolomide had been administered to patients, with the combination being received by most patients. Peripheral blood was drawn at six visits: V03 (baseline), V05, V07, V10, V12 and V13. For exploratory analyses, about 25 treated patients had longitudinal TCRB deep sequencing done wherever samples were available. What the study reported, not specific to this receptor: No apparent relationship was observed between pseudoprogression and alterations in the top peripheral T cell clonotypes detected by TCRB sequencing. Vaccine-induced immune responses across multiple MHC alleles were detected in about 93% of patients. Selection of PBMC samples for TCRB deep sequencing was based on availability. The authors noted that analyses of patient blood samples could not be reproduced because of sample limitations.

The time point label, read with the paper, signifies: week 35, safety follow-up. Each vaccine dose was 300 ug of a 20-mer mutant IDH1 peptide in Montanide, given subcutaneously with topical imiquimod. Patients were given eight vaccinations, in weeks 1, 3, 5, 7, 11, 15, 19 and 23, which matched visits V03 through V10. The donors had newly diagnosed IDH1-mutant astrocytomas of WHO grade 3 or 4 that showed loss of nuclear ATRX. The samples were drawn from NOA16, a multicentre, single-arm, open-label phase I trial in Germany that tested a mutant IDH1 peptide vaccine in humans for the first time. Genomic DNA for TCRB sequencing was isolated from EDTA blood with the DNeasy Blood and Tissue Kit. Via the germline V gene (reference sequence), CDR1 is SEHNR and CDR2 FQNEAQ. The CDR3 runs 14 residues from the cysteine to the phenylalanine. CDR3 DNA only is kept here, 42 bases in frame from base 1. V is pared back by 7 bases and J by 0 bases, with 12 bases lying between the germline termini.

The chain was built from TRBV7-9 and TRBJ1-1; the D gene cannot be resolved reliably. The specimen was PBMCs, collected from a glioma patient whose treatment included an IDH1 peptide vaccine. The source is a young man with glioma. The CDR3 sequence is CASTVSGVNTEAFF. The nucleotide sequence is TGTGCCAGCACAGTATCCGGAGTGAACACTGAAGCTTTCTTT.